This T cell receptor beta chain was sequenced during a study of blood T cell repertoires in COVID-19. As for the study in general: PBMCs, B-cell-depleted T cells, or T cells were the source of the cDNA or gDNA that made up the material.

This clone was seen just once. The CDR3 is 14 residues long. Looked up from germline, CDR1 is PRHDT and CDR2 is FYEKMQ (reference sequence). The V gene lost 0 bases and the J gene lost 8 bases, with 11 bases spanning the gap. The assay was immunoSEQ multiplex PCR, and TCRdb's table has in-frame clones only and misses some. The sample includes 200,000 to 250,000 clones, 70% to 90% of them seen just once. The chain joins TRBV13 to TRBJ1-3; the D gene is possibly TRBD1 (6 bases). The origin of this receptor is a woman under 30 who had recovered from COVID-19. The material sequenced was peripheral blood. Here the CDR3 DNA reads TGTGCCAGCAGCTTAGGCAGGGGCTTAGACACCATATATTTT. Protein product: CASSLGRGLDTIYF.